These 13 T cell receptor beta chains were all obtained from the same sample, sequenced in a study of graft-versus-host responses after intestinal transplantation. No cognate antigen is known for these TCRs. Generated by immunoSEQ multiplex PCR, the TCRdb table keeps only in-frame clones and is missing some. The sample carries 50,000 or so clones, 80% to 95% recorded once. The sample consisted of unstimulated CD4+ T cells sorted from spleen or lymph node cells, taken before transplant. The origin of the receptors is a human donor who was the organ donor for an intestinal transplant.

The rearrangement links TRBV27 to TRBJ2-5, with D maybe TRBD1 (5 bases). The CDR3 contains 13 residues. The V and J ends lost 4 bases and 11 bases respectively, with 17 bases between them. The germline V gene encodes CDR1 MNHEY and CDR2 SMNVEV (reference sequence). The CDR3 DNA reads TGTGCCAGCAGTTCGTTCAGGGTTCGTGAGCAGTACTTC. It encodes CASSSFRVREQYF.

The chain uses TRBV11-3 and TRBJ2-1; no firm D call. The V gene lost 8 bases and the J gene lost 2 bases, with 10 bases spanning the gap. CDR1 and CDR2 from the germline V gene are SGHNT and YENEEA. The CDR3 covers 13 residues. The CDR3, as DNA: TGTGCCAGCTCCTACGGACCCTACAATGAGCAGTTCTTC. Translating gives CASSYGPYNEQFF.

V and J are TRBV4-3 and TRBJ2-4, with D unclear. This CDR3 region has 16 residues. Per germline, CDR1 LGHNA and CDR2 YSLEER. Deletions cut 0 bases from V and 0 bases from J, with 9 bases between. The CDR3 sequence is CASSQDRVLAKNIQYF. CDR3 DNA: TGCGCCAGCAGCCAAGATCGGGTGCTAGCCAAAAACATTCAGTACTTC.

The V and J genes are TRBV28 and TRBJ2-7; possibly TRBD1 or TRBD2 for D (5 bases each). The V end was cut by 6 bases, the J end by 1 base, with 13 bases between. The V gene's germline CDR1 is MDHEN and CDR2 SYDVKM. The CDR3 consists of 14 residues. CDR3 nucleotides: TGTGCCAGCAGCACAAGGGACGGATCCTACGAGCAGTACTTC. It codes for CASSTRDGSYEQYF.

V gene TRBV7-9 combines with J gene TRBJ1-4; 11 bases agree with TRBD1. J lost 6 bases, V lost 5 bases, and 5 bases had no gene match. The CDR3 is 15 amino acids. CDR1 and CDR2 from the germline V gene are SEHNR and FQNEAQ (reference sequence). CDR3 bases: TGTGCCAGCAGCCCGAGGGACAGGGGGTATGAAAAACTGTTTTTT. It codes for CASSPRDRGYEKLFF.

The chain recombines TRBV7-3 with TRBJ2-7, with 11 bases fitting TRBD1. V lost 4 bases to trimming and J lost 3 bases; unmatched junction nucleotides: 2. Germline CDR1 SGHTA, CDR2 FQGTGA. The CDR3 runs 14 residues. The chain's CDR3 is CASSSGTGGYEQYF. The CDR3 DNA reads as TGTGCCAGCAGCTCCGGGACAGGGGGCTACGAGCAGTACTTC. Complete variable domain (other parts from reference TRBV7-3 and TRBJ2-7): GAGVSQTPSNKVTEKGKYVELRCDPISGHTALYWYRQSLGQGPEFLIYFQGTGAADDSGLPNDRFFAVRPEGSVSTLKIQRTERGDSAVYLCASSSGTGGYEQYFGPGTRLTVT.

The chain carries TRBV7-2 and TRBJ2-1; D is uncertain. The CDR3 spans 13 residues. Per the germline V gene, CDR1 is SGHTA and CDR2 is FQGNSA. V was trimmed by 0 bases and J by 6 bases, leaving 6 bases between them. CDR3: CASSLARSNEQFF. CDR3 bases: TGTGCCAGCAGCTTAGCGCGCAGCAATGAGCAGTTCTTC.

The CDR3 reads CASSVAGGLAGEKYNEQFF. The CDR3 DNA reads as TGTGCCAGCAGCGTAGCGGGGGGTCTAGCGGGAGAGAAGTACAATGAGCAGTTCTTC. The chain links TRBV9 to TRBJ2-1; 10 nucleotides line up with TRBD2. Germline CDR1 and CDR2: SGDLS and YYNGEE. V dropped 0 bases and J dropped 4; count of bases not matched to a gene: 13. The CDR3 has 19 amino acids. The whole variable domain, filled in from reference TRBV9 and TRBJ2-1, reads DSGVTQTPKHLITATGQRVTLRCSPRSGDLSVYWYQQSLDQGLQFLIQYYNGEERAKGNILERFSAQQFPDLHSELNLSSLELGDSALYFCASSVAGGLAGEKYNEQFFGPGTRLTVL.

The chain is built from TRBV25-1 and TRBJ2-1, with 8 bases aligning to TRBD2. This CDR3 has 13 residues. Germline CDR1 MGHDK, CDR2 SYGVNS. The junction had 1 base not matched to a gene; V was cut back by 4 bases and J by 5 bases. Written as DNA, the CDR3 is TGTGCCAGCAGTGTAGCGGGACACAATGAGCAGTTCTTC. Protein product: CASSVAGHNEQFF.

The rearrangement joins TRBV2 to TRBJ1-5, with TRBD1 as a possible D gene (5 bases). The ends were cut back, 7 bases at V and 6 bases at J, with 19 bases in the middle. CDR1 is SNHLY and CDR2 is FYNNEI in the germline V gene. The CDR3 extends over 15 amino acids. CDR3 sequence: CASTQLGGGSQPQHF. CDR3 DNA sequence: TGTGCCAGCACCCAACTGGGGGGAGGGAGTCAGCCCCAGCATTTT.

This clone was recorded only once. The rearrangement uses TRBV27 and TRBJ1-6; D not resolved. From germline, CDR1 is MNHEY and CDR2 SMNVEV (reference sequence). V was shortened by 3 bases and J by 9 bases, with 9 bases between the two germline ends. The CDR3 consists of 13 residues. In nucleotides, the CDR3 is TGTGCCAGCAGTTTCCCTGGGAGTTCACCCCTCCACTTT. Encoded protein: CASSFPGSSPLHF.

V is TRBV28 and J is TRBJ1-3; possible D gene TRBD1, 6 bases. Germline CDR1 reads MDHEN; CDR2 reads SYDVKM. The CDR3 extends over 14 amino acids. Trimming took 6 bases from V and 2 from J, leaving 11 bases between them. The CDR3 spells CASSTQGAGNTIYF. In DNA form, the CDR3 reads TGTGCCAGCAGCACACAGGGCGCTGGAAACACCATATATTTT.

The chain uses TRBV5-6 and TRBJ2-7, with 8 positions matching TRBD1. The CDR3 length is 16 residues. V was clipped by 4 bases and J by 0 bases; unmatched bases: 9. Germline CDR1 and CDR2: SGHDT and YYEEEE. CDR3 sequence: CASSPDRGRSSYEQYF. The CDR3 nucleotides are TGTGCCAGCAGCCCCGACAGGGGCAGGAGCTCCTACGAGCAGTACTTC.